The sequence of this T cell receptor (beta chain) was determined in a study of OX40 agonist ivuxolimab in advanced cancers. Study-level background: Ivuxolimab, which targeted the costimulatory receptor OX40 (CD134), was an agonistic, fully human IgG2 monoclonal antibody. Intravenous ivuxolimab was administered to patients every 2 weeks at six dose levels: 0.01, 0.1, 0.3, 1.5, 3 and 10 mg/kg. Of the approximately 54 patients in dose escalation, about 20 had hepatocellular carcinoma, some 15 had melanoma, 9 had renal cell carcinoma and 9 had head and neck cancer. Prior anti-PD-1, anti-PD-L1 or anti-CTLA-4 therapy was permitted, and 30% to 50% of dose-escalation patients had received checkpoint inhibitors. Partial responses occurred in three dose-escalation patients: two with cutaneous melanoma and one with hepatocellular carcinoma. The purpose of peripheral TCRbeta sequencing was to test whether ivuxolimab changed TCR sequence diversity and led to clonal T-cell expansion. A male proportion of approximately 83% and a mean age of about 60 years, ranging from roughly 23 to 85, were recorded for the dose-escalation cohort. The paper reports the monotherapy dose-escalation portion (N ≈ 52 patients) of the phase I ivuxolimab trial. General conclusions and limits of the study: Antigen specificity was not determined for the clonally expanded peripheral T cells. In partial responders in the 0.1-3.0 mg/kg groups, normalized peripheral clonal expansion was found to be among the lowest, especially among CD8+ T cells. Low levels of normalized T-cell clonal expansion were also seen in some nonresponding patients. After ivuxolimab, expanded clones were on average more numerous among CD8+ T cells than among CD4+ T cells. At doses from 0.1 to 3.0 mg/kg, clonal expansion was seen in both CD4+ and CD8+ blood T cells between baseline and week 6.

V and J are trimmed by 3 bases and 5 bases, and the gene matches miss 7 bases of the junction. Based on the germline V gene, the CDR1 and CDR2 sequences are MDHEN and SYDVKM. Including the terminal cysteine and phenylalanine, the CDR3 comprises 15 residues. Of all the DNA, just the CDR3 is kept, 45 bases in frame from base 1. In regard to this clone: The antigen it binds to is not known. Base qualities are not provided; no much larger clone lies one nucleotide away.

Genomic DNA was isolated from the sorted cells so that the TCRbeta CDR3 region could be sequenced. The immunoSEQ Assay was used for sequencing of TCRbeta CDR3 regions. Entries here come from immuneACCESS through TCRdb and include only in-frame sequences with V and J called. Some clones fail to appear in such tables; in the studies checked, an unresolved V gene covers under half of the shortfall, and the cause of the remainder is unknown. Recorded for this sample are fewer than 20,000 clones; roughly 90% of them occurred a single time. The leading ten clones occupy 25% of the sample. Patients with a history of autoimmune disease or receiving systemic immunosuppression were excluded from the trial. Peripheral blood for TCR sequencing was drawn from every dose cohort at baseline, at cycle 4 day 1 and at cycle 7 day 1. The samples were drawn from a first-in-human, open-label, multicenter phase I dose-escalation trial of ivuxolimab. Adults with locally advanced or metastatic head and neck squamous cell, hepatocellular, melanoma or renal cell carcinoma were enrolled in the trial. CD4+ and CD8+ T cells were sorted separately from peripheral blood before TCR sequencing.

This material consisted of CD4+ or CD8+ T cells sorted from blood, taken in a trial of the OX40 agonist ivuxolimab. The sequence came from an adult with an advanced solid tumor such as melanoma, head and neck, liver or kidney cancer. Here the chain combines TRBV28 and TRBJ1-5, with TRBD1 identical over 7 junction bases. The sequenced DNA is TGTGCCAGCAGTTTCGGAGGGGGCGGGTATCAGCCCCAGCATTTT. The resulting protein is CASSFGGGGYQPQHF.